Many counts were recorded for the clone carrying this T cell receptor (beta chain). CDR3 size: 15 residues. With 7 bases removed from V and 4 bases from J, the gap between germline ends came to 16 bases. CDR1 and CDR2 from the germline V gene are SGHAT and FQNNGV. These data come from a study of blood T cells in healthy people across ages. Then a second PCR, running about 6 to 12 cycles, was carried out with a sample-barcoded 5' primer and a J-beta primer mix. TCRdb passed the 5' RACE reads through MiXCR, listing each CDR3 protein once. Of more than 650,000 distinct CDR3 sequences listed, about a fifth are singletons.

This sequence was found in a man between 65 and 85 years old in good health. The chain links TRBV11-2 to TRBJ2-2; D is ambiguous. Sample: blood. For the CDR3, the DNA is TGTGCCAGCACCAATCAACCCGCAGCCACCGGGGAGCTGTTTTTT. Translating gives CASTNQPAATGELFF.